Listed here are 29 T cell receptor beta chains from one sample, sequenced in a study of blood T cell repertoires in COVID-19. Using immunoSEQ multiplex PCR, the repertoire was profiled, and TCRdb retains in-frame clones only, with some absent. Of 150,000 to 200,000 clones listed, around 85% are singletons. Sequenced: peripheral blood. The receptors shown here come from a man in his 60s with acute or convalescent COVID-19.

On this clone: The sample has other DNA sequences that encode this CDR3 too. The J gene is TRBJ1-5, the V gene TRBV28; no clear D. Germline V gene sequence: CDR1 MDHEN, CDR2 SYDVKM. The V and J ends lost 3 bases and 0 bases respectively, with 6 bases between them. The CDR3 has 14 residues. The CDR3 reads CASSFPVSNQPQHF. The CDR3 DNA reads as TGTGCCAGCAGTTTCCCAGTTAGCAATCAGCCCCAGCATTTT.

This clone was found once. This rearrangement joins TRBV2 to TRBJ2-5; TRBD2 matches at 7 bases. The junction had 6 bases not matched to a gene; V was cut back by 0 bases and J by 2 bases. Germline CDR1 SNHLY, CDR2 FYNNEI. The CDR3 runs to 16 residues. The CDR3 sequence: CASSEARGTLQETQYF. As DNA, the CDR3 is TGTGCCAGCAGTGAAGCGCGGGGGACTTTACAAGAGACCCAGTACTTC.

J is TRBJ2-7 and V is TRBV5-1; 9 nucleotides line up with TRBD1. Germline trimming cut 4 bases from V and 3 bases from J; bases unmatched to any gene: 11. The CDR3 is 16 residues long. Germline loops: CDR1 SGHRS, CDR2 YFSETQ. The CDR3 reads CASSHPPGQGRYEQYF. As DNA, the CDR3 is TGCGCCAGCAGCCATCCGCCGGGACAGGGTCGCTACGAGCAGTACTTC.

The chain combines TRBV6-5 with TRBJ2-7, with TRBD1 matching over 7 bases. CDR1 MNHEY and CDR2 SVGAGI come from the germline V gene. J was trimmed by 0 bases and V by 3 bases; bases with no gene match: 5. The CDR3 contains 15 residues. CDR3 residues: CASSYQTGSSYEQYF. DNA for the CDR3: TGTGCCAGCAGTTATCAGACAGGGAGCTCCTACGAGCAGTACTTC.

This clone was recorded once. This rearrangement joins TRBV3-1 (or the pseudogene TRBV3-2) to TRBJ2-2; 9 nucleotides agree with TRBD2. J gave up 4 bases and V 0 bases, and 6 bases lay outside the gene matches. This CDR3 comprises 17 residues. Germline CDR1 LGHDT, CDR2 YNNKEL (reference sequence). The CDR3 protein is CASSQESREGATGELFF. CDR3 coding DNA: TGTGCCAGCAGCCAAGAGTCGCGGGAGGGGGCCACCGGGGAGCTGTTTTTT.

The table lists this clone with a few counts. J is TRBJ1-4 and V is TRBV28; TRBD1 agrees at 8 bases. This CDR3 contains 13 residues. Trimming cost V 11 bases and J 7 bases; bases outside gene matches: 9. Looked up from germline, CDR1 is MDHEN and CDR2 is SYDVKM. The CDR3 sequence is CAGGPGGREKLFF. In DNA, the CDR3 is TGTGCCGGAGGCCCAGGGGGCCGTGAAAAACTGTTTTTT. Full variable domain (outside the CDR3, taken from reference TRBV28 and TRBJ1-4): DVKVTQSSRYLVKRTGEKVFLECVQDMDHENMFWYRQDPGLGLRLIYFSYDVKMKEKGDIPEGYSVSREKKERFSLILESASTNQTSMYLCAGGPGGREKLFFGSGTQLSVL.

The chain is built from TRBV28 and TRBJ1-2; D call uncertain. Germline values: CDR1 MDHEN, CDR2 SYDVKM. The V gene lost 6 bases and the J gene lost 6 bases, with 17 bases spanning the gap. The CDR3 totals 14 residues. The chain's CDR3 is CASSLPDHGDGYTF. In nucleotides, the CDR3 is TGTGCCAGCAGCCTCCCGGACCACGGGGATGGCTACACCTTC.

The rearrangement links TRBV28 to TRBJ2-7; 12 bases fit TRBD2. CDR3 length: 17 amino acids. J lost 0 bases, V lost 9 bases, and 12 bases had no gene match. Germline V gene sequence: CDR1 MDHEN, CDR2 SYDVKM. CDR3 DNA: TGTGCCAGTTACGGGGGGACTAGCGGGCCGCTCTCCTACGAGCAGTACTTC. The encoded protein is CASYGGTSGPLSYEQYF. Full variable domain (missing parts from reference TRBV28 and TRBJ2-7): DVKVTQSSRYLVKRTGEKVFLECVQDMDHENMFWYRQDPGLGLRLIYFSYDVKMKEKGDIPEGYSVSREKKERFSLILESASTNQTSMYLCASYGGTSGPLSYEQYFGPGTRLTVT.

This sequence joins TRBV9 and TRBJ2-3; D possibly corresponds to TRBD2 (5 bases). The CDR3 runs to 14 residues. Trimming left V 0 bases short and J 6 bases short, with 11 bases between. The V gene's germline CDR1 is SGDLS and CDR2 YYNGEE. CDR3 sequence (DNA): TGTGCCAGCAGCGTAGACCCTAGCTCGGATACGCAGTATTTT. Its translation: CASSVDPSSDTQYF.

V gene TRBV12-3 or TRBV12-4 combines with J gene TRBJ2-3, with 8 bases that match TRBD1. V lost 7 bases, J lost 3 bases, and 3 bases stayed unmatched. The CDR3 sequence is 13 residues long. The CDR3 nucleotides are TGTGCCAGCACGAACAGGGGGACAGATACGCAGTATTTT. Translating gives CASTNRGTDTQYF.

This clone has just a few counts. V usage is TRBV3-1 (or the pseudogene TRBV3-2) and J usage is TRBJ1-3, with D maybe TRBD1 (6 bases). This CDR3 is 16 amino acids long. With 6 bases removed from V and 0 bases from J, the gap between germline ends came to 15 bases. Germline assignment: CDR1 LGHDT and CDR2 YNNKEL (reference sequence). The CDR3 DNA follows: TGTGCCAGCAGAAACAGGGCCATCTCCTCTGGAAACACCATATATTTT. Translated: CASRNRAISSGNTIYF.

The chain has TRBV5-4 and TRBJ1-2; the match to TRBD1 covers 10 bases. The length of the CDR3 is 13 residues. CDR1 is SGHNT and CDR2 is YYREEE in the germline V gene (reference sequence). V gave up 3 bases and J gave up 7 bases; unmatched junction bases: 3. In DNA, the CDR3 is TGTGCCAGCAGCTCCCGGGACAGGGGTGGCTACACCTTC. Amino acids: CASSSRDRGGYTF.

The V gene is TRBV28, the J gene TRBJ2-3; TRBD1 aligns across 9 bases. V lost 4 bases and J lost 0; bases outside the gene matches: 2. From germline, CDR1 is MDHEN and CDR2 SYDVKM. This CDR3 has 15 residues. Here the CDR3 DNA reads TGTGCCAGCAGTTATGGGACAGGGAGCACAGATACGCAGTATTTT. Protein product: CASSYGTGSTDTQYF.

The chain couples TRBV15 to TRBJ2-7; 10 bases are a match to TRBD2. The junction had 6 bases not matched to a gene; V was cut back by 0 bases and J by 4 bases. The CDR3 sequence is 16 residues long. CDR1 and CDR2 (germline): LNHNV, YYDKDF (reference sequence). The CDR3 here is CATSRDEAGGPYEQYF. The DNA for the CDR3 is TGTGCCACCAGCAGAGACGAAGCGGGAGGGCCGTACGAGCAGTACTTC.

Here the CDR3 reads CSAYSGENEQFF. The CDR3 bases are TGCAGCGCTTATAGCGGGGAAAATGAGCAGTTCTTC. The rearrangement joins TRBV29-1 to TRBJ2-1; the match to TRBD2 covers 8 bases. This CDR3 is 12 amino acids long. V dropped 7 bases and J dropped 7; count of bases not matched to a gene: 6. Germline V gene lookup returns CDR1 SQVTM and CDR2 ANQGSEA.

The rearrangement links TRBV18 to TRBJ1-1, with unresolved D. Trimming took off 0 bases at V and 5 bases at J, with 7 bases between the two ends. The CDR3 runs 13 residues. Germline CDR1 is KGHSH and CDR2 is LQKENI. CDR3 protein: CASSPPSSTEAFF. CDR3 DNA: TGTGCCAGCTCACCACCGTCCAGTACTGAAGCTTTCTTT.

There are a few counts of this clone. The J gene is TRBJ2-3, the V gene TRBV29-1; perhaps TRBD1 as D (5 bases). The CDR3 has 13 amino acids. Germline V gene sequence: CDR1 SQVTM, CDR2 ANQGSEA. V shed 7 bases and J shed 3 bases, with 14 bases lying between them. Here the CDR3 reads CSAKQDSTDTQYF. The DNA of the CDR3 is TGCAGCGCCAAACAGGATTCGACAGATACGCAGTATTTT.

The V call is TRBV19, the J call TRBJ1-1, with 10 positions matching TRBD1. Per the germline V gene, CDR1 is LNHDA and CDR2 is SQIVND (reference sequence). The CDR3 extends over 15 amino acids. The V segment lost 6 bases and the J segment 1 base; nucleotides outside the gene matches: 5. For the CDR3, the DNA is TGTGCCAGTAGAGACAGGGGGCTGGCGAACACTGAAGCTTTCTTT. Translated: CASRDRGLANTEAFF.

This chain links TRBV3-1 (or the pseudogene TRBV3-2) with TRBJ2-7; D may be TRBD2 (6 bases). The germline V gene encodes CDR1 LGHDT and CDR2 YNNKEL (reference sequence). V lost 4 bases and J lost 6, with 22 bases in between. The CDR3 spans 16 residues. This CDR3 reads CASSRTSGTSLPEQYF. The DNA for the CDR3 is TGTGCCAGCAGCCGGACCTCCGGGACTTCCTTACCCGAGCAGTACTTC.

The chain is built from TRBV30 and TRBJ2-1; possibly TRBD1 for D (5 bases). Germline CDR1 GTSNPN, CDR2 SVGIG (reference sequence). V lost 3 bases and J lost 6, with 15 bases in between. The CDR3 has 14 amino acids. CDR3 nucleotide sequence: TGTGCCTGGAGAGGTATCGGCAGGGTCAATGAGCAGTTCTTC. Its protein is CAWRGIGRVNEQFF.

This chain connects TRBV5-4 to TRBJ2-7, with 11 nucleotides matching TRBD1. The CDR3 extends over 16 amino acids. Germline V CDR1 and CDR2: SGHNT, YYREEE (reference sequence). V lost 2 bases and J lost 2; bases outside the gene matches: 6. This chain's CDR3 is CASSFPGTGGTYEQYF. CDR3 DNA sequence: TGTGCCAGCAGCTTCCCCGGGACAGGGGGAACCTACGAGCAGTACTTC.

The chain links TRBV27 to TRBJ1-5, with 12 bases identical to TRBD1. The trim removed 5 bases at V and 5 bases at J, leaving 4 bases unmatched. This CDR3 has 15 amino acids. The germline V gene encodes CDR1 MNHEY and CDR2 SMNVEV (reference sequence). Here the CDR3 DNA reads TGTGCCAGCAGTCGGGGACAGGGGGCACATCAGCCCCAGCATTTT. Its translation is CASSRGQGAHQPQHF.

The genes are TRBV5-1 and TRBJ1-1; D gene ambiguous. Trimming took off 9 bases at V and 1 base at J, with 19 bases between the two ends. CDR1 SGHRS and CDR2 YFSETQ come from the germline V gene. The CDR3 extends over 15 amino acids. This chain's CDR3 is CATTEGSLGNTEAFF. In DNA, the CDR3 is TGCGCCACCACAGAGGGTTCATTGGGGAACACTGAAGCTTTCTTT.

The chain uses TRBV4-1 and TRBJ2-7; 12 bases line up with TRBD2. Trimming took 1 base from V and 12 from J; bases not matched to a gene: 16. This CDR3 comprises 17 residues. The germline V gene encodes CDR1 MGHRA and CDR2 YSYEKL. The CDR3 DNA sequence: TGCGCCAGCAGCCAAGGCCCTAGCGGGAGGGCCGGGGGCGATCGGTACTTC. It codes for CASSQGPSGRAGGDRYF.

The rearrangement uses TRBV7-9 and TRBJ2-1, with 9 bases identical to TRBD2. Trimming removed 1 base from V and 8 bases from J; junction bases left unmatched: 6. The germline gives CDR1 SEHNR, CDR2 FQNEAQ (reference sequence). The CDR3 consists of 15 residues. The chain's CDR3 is CASSLGSGSSDEQFF. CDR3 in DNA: TGTGCCAGCAGCTTAGGTAGCGGGAGTTCAGATGAGCAGTTCTTC.

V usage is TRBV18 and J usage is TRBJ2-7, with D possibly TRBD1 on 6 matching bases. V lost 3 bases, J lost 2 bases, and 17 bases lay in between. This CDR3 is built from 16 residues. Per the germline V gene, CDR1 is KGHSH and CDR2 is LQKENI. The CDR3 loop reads CASSPPGTPKPYEQYF. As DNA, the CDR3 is TGTGCCAGCTCACCCCCGGGGACACCCAAGCCCTACGAGCAGTACTTC. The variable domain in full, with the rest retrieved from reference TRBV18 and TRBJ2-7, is NAGVMQNPRHLVRRRGQEARLRCSPMKGHSHVYWYRQLPEEGLKFMVYLQKENIIDESGMPKERFSAEFPKEGPSILRIQQVVRGDSAAYFCASSPPGTPKPYEQYFGPGTRLTVT.

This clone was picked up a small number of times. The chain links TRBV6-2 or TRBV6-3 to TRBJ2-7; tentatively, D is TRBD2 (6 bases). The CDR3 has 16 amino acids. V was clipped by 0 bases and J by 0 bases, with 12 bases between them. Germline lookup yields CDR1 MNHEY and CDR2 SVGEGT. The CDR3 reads CASSYSGRGRSYEQYF. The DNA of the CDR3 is TGTGCCAGCAGTTACTCCGGGCGGGGTCGCTCCTACGAGCAGTACTTC.

The CDR3 spells CASIERSRQFF. DNA of the CDR3: TGTGCCAGCATTGAGCGGTCGAGGCAGTTCTTC. The J gene is TRBJ2-1, the V gene TRBV2, with a tentative D call TRBD2 (5 bases). The V end was cut by 7 bases, the J end by 12 bases, with 13 bases between. The CDR3 extends over 11 amino acids. CDR1 is SNHLY and CDR2 is FYNNEI in the germline V gene.

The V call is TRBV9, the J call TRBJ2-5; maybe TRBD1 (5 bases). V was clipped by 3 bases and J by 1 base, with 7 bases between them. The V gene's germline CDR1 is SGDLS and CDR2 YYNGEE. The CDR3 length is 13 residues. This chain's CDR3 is CASSGGSQETQYF. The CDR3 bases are TGTGCCAGCAGCGGGGGCAGCCAAGAGACCCAGTACTTC.